One and the same sample provided the 14 T cell receptor beta chains below, sequenced in a study of CD8+ T cells in alopecia areata. Treatment specified: oral pan-JAK inhibitor, 5-10 mg twice daily. Reverse transcription of extracted RNA yielded cDNA, which provided the sequencing template. Only in-frame clones appear in the TCRdb table, and some are missing; sequencing was by immunoSEQ multiplex PCR. Of around 140,000 clones in the sample, 54% were seen once. Sequencing used CD8+ T cells sorted from blood, obtained at week 4, from a patient treated with tofacitinib. These receptors were obtained from a human donor with alopecia areata.

The rearrangement links TRBV7-6 to TRBJ2-4, with 7 bases matching TRBD1. Germline V gene sequence: CDR1 SGHVS, CDR2 FNYEAQ. V lost 6 bases and J lost 7; bases outside the gene matches: 6. This CDR3 is 13 amino acids long. In nucleotides, the CDR3 is TGTGCCAGCAGTTATCGACAGGGTAACATTCAGTACTTC. Protein product: CASSYRQGNIQYF.

V is TRBV30 and J is TRBJ2-1; D may correspond to TRBD1 or TRBD2 (5 bases each). The germline V gene encodes CDR1 GTSNPN and CDR2 SVGIG (reference sequence). The CDR3 loop spans 13 amino acids. V lost 3 bases, J lost 8 bases, and 14 bases lay in between. The CDR3 loop reads CAWSRDRDDEQFF. Here the CDR3 DNA reads TGTGCCTGGAGCAGAGACCGGGACGATGAGCAGTTCTTC. Complete variable domain (other parts from reference TRBV30 and TRBJ2-1): SQTIHQWPATLVQPVGSPLSLECTVEGTSNPNLYWYRQAAGRGLQLLFYSVGIGQISSEVPQNLSASRPQDRQFILSSKKLLLSDSGFYLCAWSRDRDDEQFFGPGTRLTVL.

The genes are TRBV5-1 and TRBJ2-3; the match to TRBD1 covers 8 bases. The CDR3 has 16 amino acids. Germline values: CDR1 SGHRS, CDR2 YFSETQ. The V and J ends lost 4 bases and 5 bases, in that order; junction bases with no gene match: 12. CDR3 DNA sequence: TGCGCCAGCAGCACCACCTCAGGGGGCGCAGGAGATACGCAGTATTTT. It encodes CASSTTSGGAGDTQYF.

V is TRBV5-4 and J is TRBJ2-3, with TRBD2 matching 10 bases. The CDR3 consists of 16 residues. With 1 base clipped from V and 2 bases from J, the junction kept 4 bases outside the gene matches. The germline V gene encodes CDR1 SGHNT and CDR2 YYREEE (reference sequence). The DNA of the CDR3 is TGTGCCAGCAGCTTGAGCAGCGGGGGGGCCACAGATACGCAGTATTTT. It codes for CASSLSSGGATDTQYF.

The rearrangement joins TRBV6-6 to TRBJ2-3, with 8 bases aligning to TRBD2. Germline values: CDR1 MNHNY, CDR2 SVGAGI (reference sequence). V dropped 2 bases and J dropped 0; count of bases not matched to a gene: 4. CDR3 length: 16 amino acids. The CDR3 reads CASSYRVAGSTDTQYF. The DNA for the CDR3 is TGTGCCAGCAGTTACAGGGTAGCGGGGAGCACAGATACGCAGTATTTT.

V gene TRBV19 combines with J gene TRBJ1-6; no firm D call. Germline V lookup: CDR1 LNHDA, CDR2 SQIVND (reference sequence). The V and J ends lost 7 bases and 0 bases respectively, with 10 bases between them. The CDR3 is 15 amino acids. The DNA of the CDR3 is TGTGCCAGTAAGAGGAAGAGCTCCTATAATTCACCCCTCCACTTT. Amino acid sequence: CASKRKSSYNSPLHF.

The chain employs TRBV4-3 and TRBJ1-2; 9 nucleotides line up with TRBD1. In germline, CDR1 is LGHNA, CDR2 YSLEER. Unmatched junction bases numbered 5, after V lost 2 bases and J lost 10 bases. This CDR3 contains 13 residues. The CDR3 nucleotides read TGCGCCAGCAGCCAAAGGACAGGGGTTGACTACACCTTC. This gives the protein CASSQRTGVDYTF.

This chain uses TRBV27 with TRBJ1-1, with a tentative D call TRBD1 (5 bases). The CDR3 runs to 14 residues. Trimming pared 1 base from V and 1 base from J, leaving 7 bases between. Germline CDR1 is MNHEY and CDR2 is SMNVEV (reference sequence). The DNA of the CDR3 is TGTGCCAGCAGTTTATTAGGGGCGAACACTGAAGCTTTCTTT. Its translation is CASSLLGANTEAFF.

This sequence joins TRBV19 and TRBJ2-1, with 8 bases lining up with TRBD2. The CDR3 is made up of 18 amino acids. After removal of 3 bases from V and 7 bases from J, the junction contained 17 bases not matched to a gene. The germline V gene has CDR1 LNHDA and CDR2 SQIVND (reference sequence). Written as DNA, the CDR3 is TGTGCCAGTAGTATTCAAGGCAGCGGGGGATACTCGTGGAATGAGCAGTTCTTC. Amino acid sequence: CASSIQGSGGYSWNEQFF.

The V and J genes are TRBV6-5 and TRBJ2-5; D perhaps matches TRBD1 (5 bases). Germline V gene sequence: CDR1 MNHEY, CDR2 SVGAGI. V was clipped by 7 bases and J by 4 bases, with 13 bases between them. The CDR3 consists of 13 residues. In nucleotides, the CDR3 is TGTGCCAGCATTTCCGCAGGGCGAGAGACCCAGTACTTC. Amino acids: CASISAGRETQYF.

The CDR3 nucleotides are TGTGCCAGCAGCGTAGGGGGAGGGGCAGCCGTTCAAGAGACCCAGTACTTC. This sequence encodes CASSVGGGAAVQETQYF. V is TRBV9 and J is TRBJ2-5; TRBD2 agrees at 7 bases. The CDR3 is 17 residues long. The ends lost 0 bases at V and 2 bases at J; junction bases unmatched: 10. Germline CDR1 and CDR2: SGDLS and YYNGEE.

The chain carries TRBV13 and TRBJ2-7; possible D gene TRBD1, 7 bases. CDR3 length: 14 residues. Trimming pared 5 bases from V and 3 bases from J, leaving 14 bases between. Germline values: CDR1 PRHDT, CDR2 FYEKMQ (reference sequence). The CDR3 here is CASSLNRGLYEQYF. The CDR3, as DNA: TGTGCCAGCAGCCTCAACAGGGGACTCTACGAGCAGTACTTC.

This rearrangement joins TRBV6-1 to TRBJ2-5; TRBD1 agrees at 7 bases. V was clipped by 2 bases and J by 5 bases; unmatched bases: 11. Germline V gene sequence: CDR1 MNHNS, CDR2 SASEGT. CDR3 length: 16 residues. CDR3 protein: CASSETGAKGEETQYF. CDR3 in DNA: TGTGCCAGCAGTGAAACAGGGGCCAAAGGAGAGGAGACCCAGTACTTC.

The genes are TRBV7-9 and TRBJ1-2, with D maybe TRBD1 (5 bases). The CDR3 totals 15 residues. Germline V lookup: CDR1 SEHNR, CDR2 FQNEAQ (reference sequence). Trimming took off 6 bases at V and 4 bases at J, with 18 bases between the two ends. In DNA form, the CDR3 reads TGTGCCAGCAGACCCCTGTTGGGGGAATCCTATGGCTACACCTTC. Translating gives CASRPLLGESYGYTF.